This TCR beta chain appears in the sequencing data of a study of TIL therapy for anti-PD-1-resistant metastatic lung cancer. Regarding time point: pre-treatment sample, taken before nivolumab and TIL therapy. Pleural nodules or supraclavicular lymph nodes made up most of the excised metastases sampled. The CDR3 is 12 amino acids. CDR1 and CDR2 from the germline V gene are SNHLY and FYNNEI. The V and J ends lost 2 bases and 8 bases respectively, with 9 bases between them. Sequencing used immunoSEQ v3. The table came from immunoSEQ multiplex PCR; TCRdb's copy has only in-frame clones and leaves some out. The table shows about 14,000 clones, with approximately 71% occurring only once.

The V call is TRBV2, the J call TRBJ1-1; TRBD1 is a possible D gene (6 bases). The TCR was taken from a woman aged 25-85 years with non-small cell lung cancer. The sequenced sample was tumor tissue, obtained at baseline. The CDR3 coding sequence is TGTGCCAGCAGTGAAAGGACAGACGAAGCTTTCTTT. The encoded protein is CASSERTDEAFF.